A selection of T cell receptor beta chains follows, all from one sample in a study of blood T cell repertoires in COVID-19. The data were produced by immunoSEQ multiplex PCR, yet TCRdb's version contains in-frame clones alone and is incomplete. The table has about 490,000 clones, approximately 85% seen once. Sequenced: peripheral blood. The receptors originated from a human donor in a cohort sampled during active COVID-19. Both conserved end residues are part of each CDR3. The order of the fields is J gene, V gene, D gene, clone size, CDR3 protein, CDR3 DNA. D genes are given only for firm matches. Clone size appears in some rows only: once, few, many, or a class for an expanded clone.

j_call: TRBJ2-7
v_call: TRBV7-9
d_call: TRBD2
clone_size: NA
cdr3_aa: CASSLVSGMSSYEQYF
cdr3_nt: TGTGCCAGCAGCTTAGTAAGCGGGATGAGCTCCTACGAGCAGTACTTC

j_call: TRBJ2-7
v_call: TRBV11-3
d_call: TRBD1
clone_size: NA
cdr3_aa: CASSPGQGAYEQYF
cdr3_nt: TGTGCCAGCAGCCCGGGACAGGGGGCTTACGAGCAGTACTTC

j_call: TRBJ2-3
v_call: TRBV6-5
d_call: NA
clone_size: NA
cdr3_aa: CASSRQTGYTDTQYF
cdr3_nt: TGTGCCAGCAGTCGACAGACAGGCTACACAGATACGCAGTATTTT

j_call: TRBJ1-4
v_call: TRBV7-2
d_call: NA
clone_size: NA
cdr3_aa: CASSLWTATNEKLFF
cdr3_nt: TGTGCCAGCAGCTTATGGACTGCAACTAATGAAAAACTGTTTTTT

j_call: TRBJ2-1
v_call: TRBV14
d_call: TRBD1
clone_size: few
cdr3_aa: CASSPNFGQGREHSYNEQFF
cdr3_nt: TGTGCCAGCAGCCCCAACTTTGGACAGGGAAGGGAGCACTCCTACAATGAGCAGTTCTTC

j_call: TRBJ1-2
v_call: TRBV7-7
d_call: TRBD1
clone_size: NA
cdr3_aa: CASSLAGTGRIWGYTF
cdr3_nt: TGTGCTAGCAGCTTAGCGGGGACAGGGAGAATCTGGGGCTACACCTTC

j_call: TRBJ2-5
v_call: TRBV30
d_call: NA
clone_size: NA
cdr3_aa: CAWSVSETQYF
cdr3_nt: TGTGCCTGGAGTGTTTCGGAGACCCAGTACTTC

j_call: TRBJ2-5
v_call: TRBV18
d_call: TRBD2
clone_size: NA
cdr3_aa: CASSLLLAGGETQYF
cdr3_nt: TGTGCCAGCTCACTTCTCCTAGCGGGAGGAGAGACCCAGTACTTC

j_call: TRBJ1-1
v_call: TRBV9
d_call: NA
clone_size: NA
cdr3_aa: CASSVGRGNTEAFF
cdr3_nt: TGTGCCAGCAGCGTAGGACGGGGGAACACTGAAGCTTTCTTT

j_call: TRBJ1-6
v_call: TRBV7-2
d_call: TRBD1
clone_size: NA
cdr3_aa: CASSPQGAGNSPLHF
cdr3_nt: TGTGCCAGCAGCCCCCAGGGGGCGGGGAATTCACCCCTCCACTTT

j_call: TRBJ1-1
v_call: TRBV5-4
d_call: NA
clone_size: NA
cdr3_aa: CASSARSVRGTEAFF
cdr3_nt: TGTGCCAGCAGCGCCCGGTCGGTCAGGGGCACTGAAGCTTTCTTT

j_call: TRBJ2-2
v_call: TRBV30
d_call: NA
clone_size: NA
cdr3_aa: CAWSPNTGELFF
cdr3_nt: TGTGCCTGGAGTCCAAATACCGGGGAGCTGTTTTTT

j_call: TRBJ2-3
v_call: TRBV5-1
d_call: TRBD2
clone_size: NA
cdr3_aa: CASSWGRWREGDTQYF
cdr3_nt: TGCGCCAGCAGCTGGGGTCGTTGGCGGGAGGGGGATACGCAGTATTTT

j_call: TRBJ2-2
v_call: TRBV28
d_call: TRBD1
clone_size: NA
cdr3_aa: CASTSPGGFFAGELFF
cdr3_nt: TGTGCCAGCACCTCCCCAGGGGGCTTTTTCGCCGGGGAGCTGTTTTTT

j_call: TRBJ1-5
v_call: TRBV19
d_call: NA
clone_size: few
cdr3_aa: CARVWGGNQPQHF
cdr3_nt: TGTGCCAGAGTGTGGGGGGGCAATCAGCCCCAGCATTTT

j_call: TRBJ1-5
v_call: TRBV12-3/TRBV12-4
d_call: NA
clone_size: NA
cdr3_aa: CASLDRPNQPQHF
cdr3_nt: TGTGCCAGCCTTGACAGGCCTAATCAGCCCCAGCATTTT

j_call: TRBJ2-7
v_call: TRBV15
d_call: TRBD1
clone_size: NA
cdr3_aa: CATNHRRGRGSGEQYF
cdr3_nt: TGTGCCACCAACCACCGCAGGGGGCGGGGTAGTGGCGAGCAGTACTTC

j_call: TRBJ2-6
v_call: TRBV3-1/TRBV3-2
d_call: TRBD1
clone_size: NA
cdr3_aa: CASSPTGVGSGANVLTF
cdr3_nt: TGTGCCAGCAGCCCGACAGGGGTAGGATCTGGGGCCAACGTCCTGACTTTC

j_call: TRBJ1-1
v_call: TRBV20-1
d_call: NA
clone_size: NA
cdr3_aa: CSASRGNTEAFF
cdr3_nt: TGCAGTGCTAGTCGGGGTAACACTGAAGCTTTCTTT

j_call: TRBJ1-2
v_call: TRBV15
d_call: NA
clone_size: NA
cdr3_aa: CATSRDTRQPKTF
cdr3_nt: TGTGCCACCAGCAGAGATACTCGACAGCCAAAGACCTTC

j_call: TRBJ2-7
v_call: TRBV19
d_call: NA
clone_size: NA
cdr3_aa: CASSIVLGSLNEQYF
cdr3_nt: TGTGCCAGTAGTATAGTTCTTGGCTCCTTGAACGAGCAGTACTTC

j_call: TRBJ1-5
v_call: TRBV18
d_call: NA
clone_size: NA
cdr3_aa: CASSPTGRDQPQHF
cdr3_nt: TGTGCCAGCTCACCCACAGGGAGGGATCAGCCCCAGCATTTT

j_call: TRBJ2-7
v_call: TRBV10-3
d_call: NA
clone_size: NA
cdr3_aa: CAISDLDRAREQYF
cdr3_nt: TGTGCCATCAGTGATCTCGACCGAGCTAGGGAGCAGTACTTC

j_call: TRBJ2-1
v_call: TRBV19
d_call: TRBD1
clone_size: NA
cdr3_aa: CASSGEPGLRTGEQFF
cdr3_nt: TGTGCCAGTAGTGGTGAACCGGGACTCCGGACAGGGGAGCAGTTCTTC

j_call: TRBJ2-5
v_call: TRBV11-2
d_call: NA
clone_size: NA
cdr3_aa: CASSLNRVRETQYF
cdr3_nt: TGTGCCAGCAGCCTCAACAGGGTTCGGGAGACCCAGTACTTC

j_call: TRBJ2-1
v_call: TRBV5-4
d_call: NA
clone_size: few
cdr3_aa: CASSPKEKNEQFF
cdr3_nt: TGTGCCAGCAGCCCCAAAGAGAAGAATGAGCAGTTCTTC

j_call: TRBJ1-2
v_call: TRBV7-9
d_call: NA
clone_size: NA
cdr3_aa: CASSFGGRNGYTF
cdr3_nt: TGTGCCAGCAGCTTCGGGGGGCGAAATGGCTACACCTTC

j_call: TRBJ2-1
v_call: TRBV10-2
d_call: NA
clone_size: once
cdr3_aa: CASSYTGSIYNEQFF
cdr3_nt: TGCGCCAGCAGTTACACGGGGTCGATCTACAATGAGCAGTTCTTC

j_call: TRBJ1-1
v_call: TRBV4-1
d_call: NA
clone_size: NA
cdr3_aa: CASSQDSFISGKGAFF
cdr3_nt: TGCGCCAGCAGCCAAGATTCCTTTATATCAGGGAAGGGAGCTTTCTTT

j_call: TRBJ1-1
v_call: TRBV4-3
d_call: NA
clone_size: NA
cdr3_aa: CASSQDGGVSEAFF
cdr3_nt: TGCGCCAGCAGCCAAGATGGGGGGGTCTCTGAAGCTTTCTTT

j_call: TRBJ2-1
v_call: TRBV30
d_call: TRBD2
clone_size: once
cdr3_aa: CAWSRGYLAGVNEQFF
cdr3_nt: TGTGCCTGGAGTAGGGGGTACCTAGCGGGAGTCAATGAGCAGTTCTTC

j_call: TRBJ1-2
v_call: TRBV4-1
d_call: NA
clone_size: NA
cdr3_aa: CASSHEGRNYGYTF
cdr3_nt: TGCGCCAGCAGCCACGAGGGCCGGAACTATGGCTACACCTTC

j_call: TRBJ2-3
v_call: TRBV29-1
d_call: TRBD1
clone_size: NA
cdr3_aa: CSVDLGQGTDTQYF
cdr3_nt: TGCAGCGTTGACCTGGGACAGGGCACAGATACGCAGTATTTT

j_call: TRBJ1-2
v_call: TRBV6-2/TRBV6-3
d_call: NA
clone_size: many
cdr3_aa: CASSYQGLGYTF
cdr3_nt: TGTGCCAGCAGTTACCAGGGGCTCGGCTACACCTTC

j_call: TRBJ2-1
v_call: TRBV5-1
d_call: NA
clone_size: NA
cdr3_aa: CASSLLAEPNEQFF
cdr3_nt: TGCGCCAGCAGCTTGTTAGCGGAGCCCAATGAGCAGTTCTTC

j_call: TRBJ2-7
v_call: TRBV6-4
d_call: TRBD2
clone_size: NA
cdr3_aa: CASSGPGLPTYEQYF
cdr3_nt: TGTGCCAGCAGTGGGCCGGGACTACCAACCTACGAGCAGTACTTC

j_call: TRBJ1-1
v_call: TRBV9
d_call: NA
clone_size: NA
cdr3_aa: CASSVGRSGEAFF
cdr3_nt: TGTGCCAGCAGCGTAGGGCGGTCGGGTGAAGCTTTCTTT

j_call: TRBJ2-2
v_call: TRBV18
d_call: NA
clone_size: NA
cdr3_aa: CASSPLEYPNTGELFF
cdr3_nt: TGTGCCAGCTCACCACTGGAGTATCCGAACACCGGGGAGCTGTTTTTT

j_call: TRBJ2-1
v_call: TRBV27
d_call: TRBD1
clone_size: NA
cdr3_aa: CASSPDRGVYNEQFF
cdr3_nt: TGTGCCAGCAGTCCCGACAGGGGGGTCTACAATGAGCAGTTCTTC

j_call: TRBJ2-5
v_call: TRBV7-7
d_call: TRBD2
clone_size: few
cdr3_aa: CASSLEAGRPQETQYF
cdr3_nt: TGTGCTAGCAGCTTAGAAGCGGGGAGACCGCAAGAGACCCAGTACTTC

j_call: TRBJ2-7
v_call: TRBV19
d_call: TRBD1
clone_size: NA
cdr3_aa: CASSTLGTGEGYEQYF
cdr3_nt: TGTGCCAGTAGTACACTCGGGACAGGGGAAGGCTACGAGCAGTACTTC